Below, 7 T cell receptor beta chains from the same sample are listed, as sequenced in a study of early T cells in non-severe SARS-CoV-2 infection. MiXCR, applied by TCRdb to the 5' RACE reads, yields one record per CDR3 protein. The profile shows nearly 110,000 distinct CDR3 sequences, around 10% of them singletons. The sample was whole blood. The receptor set was obtained from an adult who was a healthcare worker with PCR-confirmed SARS-CoV-2 infection or an uninfected control (not recorded which).

This clonotype was picked up a small number of times. The V call is TRBV21-1, the J call TRBJ2-7; the D call TRBD1 from the table was never checked on the DNA. TRBV21-1 is shown as a pseudogene. This CDR3 has 16 residues. For the CDR3, the DNA is TGTGCCAGCAGCACCCGAACAGGGGCAATCGTCTACGAGCAGTACTTC. Translated, it gives CASSTRTGAIVYEQYF.

In its sample, this clonotype was seen many times. The rearrangement joins TRBV28 to TRBJ2-2; tentatively, D is TRBD2 (6 bases). The V end lost 5 bases, the J end lost 1 base, and 8 bases lay between the germline ends. The germline CDR1 and CDR2 sequences are MDHEN and SYDVKM. The CDR3 length is 14 residues. The CDR3: CASSPGLNTGELFF. The CDR3 region has the DNA TGTGCCAGCAGTCCGGGACTGAACACCGGGGAGCTGTTTTTT.

V is TRBV20-1 and J is TRBJ1-1; D call uncertain. CDR3 size: 11 residues. The germline V and J ends were trimmed by 6 bases and 1 base, with 6 bases remaining between them. From germline, CDR1 is DFQATT and CDR2 SNEGSKA (reference sequence). The chain's CDR3 is CSAGKNTEAFF. CDR3 DNA: TGCAGTGCAGGGAAGAACACTGAAGCTTTCTTT.

In this sample, this clonotype turned up a few times. The rearrangement links TRBV24-1 to TRBJ2-7; D perhaps matches TRBD1 (5 bases). The V end was cut by 11 bases, the J end by 6 bases, with 10 bases between. The CDR3 covers 10 residues. Germline V gives CDR1 KGHDR, CDR2 SFDVKD. The chain's CDR3 is CANSGCEQYF. Written as DNA, the CDR3 is TGTGCCAATTCAGGGTGCGAGCAGTACTTC.

J is TRBJ2-1 and V is TRBV11-2; TRBD2 matches at 7 bases. CDR3 length: 16 amino acids. Germline CDR1 is SGHAT and CDR2 is FQNNGV. V lost 4 bases to trimming and J lost 12 bases; unmatched junction nucleotides: 18. Written as DNA, the CDR3 is TGTGCCAGCAGCTCGAGGGTCCTAGCGGCTGGGTATGGGCAGTTCTTC. It is translated as CASSSRVLAAGYGQFF.

V and J are TRBV5-1 and TRBJ2-2; weak D call: TRBD2 (5 bases). Trimming took off 4 bases at V and 9 bases at J, with 10 bases between the two ends. The V gene's germline CDR1 is SGHRS and CDR2 YFSETQ. The CDR3 loop spans 12 amino acids. This CDR3 is CASSGSIRELFF. CDR3 nucleotides: TGCGCCAGCAGCGGGAGTATCAGGGAGCTGTTTTTT.

The chain couples TRBV28 to TRBJ1-1; D is undetermined. The V gene's germline CDR1 is MDHEN and CDR2 SYDVKM. This CDR3 has 14 residues. The V end was cut by 3 bases, the J end by 1 base, with 9 bases between. The CDR3 sequence: CASSLGYGNTEAFF. In nucleotides, the CDR3 is TGTGCCAGCAGTTTGGGGTATGGGAACACTGAAGCTTTCTTT.